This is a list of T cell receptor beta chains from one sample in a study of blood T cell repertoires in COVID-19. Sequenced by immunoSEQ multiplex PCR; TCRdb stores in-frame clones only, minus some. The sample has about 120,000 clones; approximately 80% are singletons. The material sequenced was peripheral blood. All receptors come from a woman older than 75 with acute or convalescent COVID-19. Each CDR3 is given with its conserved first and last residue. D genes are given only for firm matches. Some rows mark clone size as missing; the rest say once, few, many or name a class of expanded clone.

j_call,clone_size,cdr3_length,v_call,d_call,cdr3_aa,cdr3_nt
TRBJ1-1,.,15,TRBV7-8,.,CASSLVGGEFTEAFF,TGTGCCAGCAGCTTAGTAGGTGGGGAGTTCACTGAAGCTTTCTTT
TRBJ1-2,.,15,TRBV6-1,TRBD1,CASSEWDRGDYGYTF,TGTGCCAGCAGTGAATGGGACAGGGGAGACTATGGCTACACCTTC
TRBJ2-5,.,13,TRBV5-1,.,CASATGLEETQYF,TGCGCCAGCGCGACGGGGTTGGAGGAGACCCAGTACTTC
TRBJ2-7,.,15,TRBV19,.,CASSPSLLRVYEQYF,TGTGCCAGTAGTCCAAGCTTGCTCCGCGTCTACGAGCAGTACTTC
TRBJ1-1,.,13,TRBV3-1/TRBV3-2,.,CASSQHFQVEAFF,TGTGCCAGCAGCCAACATTTTCAGGTAGAAGCTTTCTTT
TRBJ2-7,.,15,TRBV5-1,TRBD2,CASSLGDYRNYEQYF,TGCGCCAGCAGCTTGGGGGACTACCGAAACTACGAGCAGTACTTC
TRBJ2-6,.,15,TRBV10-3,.,CATQSDISGANVLTF,TGTGCCACCCAATCGGACATCTCTGGGGCCAACGTCCTGACTTTC
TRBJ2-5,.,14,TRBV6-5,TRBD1,CASSRTGEGETQYF,TGTGCCAGCAGTAGGACAGGGGAGGGAGAGACCCAGTACTTC
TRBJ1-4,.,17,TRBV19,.,CASSTVGTTTGSEKLFF,TGTGCCAGTAGTACCGTTGGCACGACCACGGGAAGTGAAAAACTGTTTTTT
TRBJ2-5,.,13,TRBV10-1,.,CASSESGGETQYF,TGCGCCAGCAGTGAGTCAGGAGGGGAGACCCAGTACTTC
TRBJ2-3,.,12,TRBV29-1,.,CSVVGGPDTQYF,TGCAGCGTTGTTGGTGGCCCTGATACGCAGTATTTT
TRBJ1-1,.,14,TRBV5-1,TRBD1,CASSISGTDTEAFF,TGCGCCAGCAGCATCTCCGGGACAGACACTGAAGCTTTCTTT
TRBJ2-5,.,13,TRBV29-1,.,CSVRDSPQETQYF,TGCAGCGTTCGGGACTCCCCTCAAGAGACCCAGTACTTC
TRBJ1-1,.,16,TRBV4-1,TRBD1,CASSQGTGGTNTEAFF,TGCGCCAGCAGCCAAGGGACAGGGGGCACGAACACTGAAGCTTTCTTT
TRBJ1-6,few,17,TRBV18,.,CASSPRPSQGFDSPLHF,TGTGCCAGCTCACCACGACCGTCACAGGGTTTTGATTCACCCCTCCACTTT
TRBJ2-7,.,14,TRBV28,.,CASSLALQLYEQYF,TGTGCCAGCAGTTTAGCCCTTCAACTATACGAGCAGTACTTC
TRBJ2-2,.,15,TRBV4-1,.,CASSPLGSAAGELFF,TGCGCCAGCAGCCCCCTAGGGAGCGCGGCCGGGGAGCTGTTTTTT
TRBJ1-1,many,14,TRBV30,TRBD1,CAWSGDSVNTEAFF,TGTGCCTGGAGTGGGGACAGCGTTAACACTGAAGCTTTCTTT
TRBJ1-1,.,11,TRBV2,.,CASGREGEAFF,TGTGCCAGCGGAAGGGAGGGGGAAGCTTTCTTT
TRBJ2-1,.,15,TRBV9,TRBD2,CASSVLAGFPNEQFF,TGTGCCAGCAGCGTCCTAGCGGGATTCCCCAATGAGCAGTTCTTC
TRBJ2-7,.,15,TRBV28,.,CASSKAGTLTYEQYF,TGTGCCAGCAGCAAGGCGGGGACGTTAACCTACGAGCAGTACTTC
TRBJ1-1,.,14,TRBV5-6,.,CASSPRTGKTEAFF,TGTGCCAGCAGCCCCCGGACGGGGAAAACTGAAGCTTTCTTT
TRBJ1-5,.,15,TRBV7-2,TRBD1,CASSLEAGGAEPQHF,TGTGCCAGCAGCTTAGAGGCAGGGGGCGCGGAGCCCCAGCATTTT
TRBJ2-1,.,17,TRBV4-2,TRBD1,CASSQEVGDRGRNEQFF,TGTGCCAGCAGCCAAGAGGTGGGGGACAGGGGGCGAAATGAGCAGTTCTTC
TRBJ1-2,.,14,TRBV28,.,CASSPASYGYGYTF,TGTGCCAGCAGCCCCGCCTCTTACGGGTATGGCTACACCTTC
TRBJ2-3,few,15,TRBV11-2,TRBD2,CASSFGTGGTDTQYF,TGTGCCAGCAGCTTTGGAACGGGGGGGACAGATACGCAGTATTTT
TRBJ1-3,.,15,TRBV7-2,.,CASSLAAGVGNTIYF,TGTGCCAGCAGCTTAGCGGCAGGGGTAGGAAACACCATATATTTT
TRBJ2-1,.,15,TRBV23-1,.,CASSQYPRTYNEQFF,TGCGCCAGCAGTCAATACCCTAGGACCTACAATGAGCAGTTCTTC
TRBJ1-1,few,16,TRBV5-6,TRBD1,CASSPGQGLMNTEAFF,TGTGCCAGCAGCCCCGGACAGGGACTCATGAACACTGAAGCTTTCTTT
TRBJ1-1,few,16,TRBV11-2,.,CASSLGDSRRNTEAFF,TGTGCCAGCAGCTTAGGGGACTCCCGTCGGAACACTGAAGCTTTCTTT
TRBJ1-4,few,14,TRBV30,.,CAWKVPGWGGKLFF,TGTGCCTGGAAAGTACCAGGGTGGGGTGGAAAACTGTTTTTT
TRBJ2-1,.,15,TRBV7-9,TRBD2,CASSFSGGVSNEQFF,TGTGCCAGCAGCTTCAGCGGGGGGGTCTCCAATGAGCAGTTCTTC
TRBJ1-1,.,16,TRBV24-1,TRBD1,CATSDNTGTGVTEAFF,TGTGCCACCAGTGATAATACCGGGACAGGGGTTACTGAAGCTTTCTTT
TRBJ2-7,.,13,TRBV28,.,CASRPGQPYEQYF,TGTGCCAGCAGACCAGGACAGCCCTACGAGCAGTACTTC
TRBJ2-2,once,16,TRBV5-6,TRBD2,CASSLRSGALTGELFF,TGTGCCAGCAGCTTGCGAAGCGGGGCTTTGACCGGGGAGCTGTTTTTT
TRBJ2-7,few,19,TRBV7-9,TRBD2,CASSWGTSGGPMSSYEQYF,TGTGCCAGCAGCTGGGGGACTAGCGGGGGGCCGATGAGCTCCTACGAGCAGTACTTC
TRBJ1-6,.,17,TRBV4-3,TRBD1,CASSQAHPGQSNSPLHF,TGCGCCAGCAGCCAAGCCCACCCGGGACAGTCTAATTCACCCCTCCACTTT
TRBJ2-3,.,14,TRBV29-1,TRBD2,CSVEGSSGHRTQYF,TGCAGCGTTGAAGGGTCTAGCGGCCACCGTACGCAGTATTTT
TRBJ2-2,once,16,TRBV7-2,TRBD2,CASNPSGGRNTGELFF,TGTGCCAGCAACCCCTCGGGGGGGCGGAACACCGGGGAGCTGTTTTTT
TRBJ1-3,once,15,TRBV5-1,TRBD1,CASSLGDRVGNTIYF,TGCGCCAGCAGCTTGGGGGACAGGGTCGGAAACACCATATATTTT
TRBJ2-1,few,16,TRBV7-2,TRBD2,CASSFSGTSGGGEQFF,TGTGCCAGCAGCTTTTCCGGGACTAGCGGGGGCGGTGAGCAGTTCTTC
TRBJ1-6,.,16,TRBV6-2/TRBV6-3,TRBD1,CASSRTGLRNNSPLHF,TGTGCCAGCAGTCGGACAGGCCTCCGGAATAATTCACCCCTCCACTTT
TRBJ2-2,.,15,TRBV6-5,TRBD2,CASSPSGTYTGELFF,TGTGCCAGCAGTCCGAGCGGGACCTACACCGGGGAGCTGTTTTTT
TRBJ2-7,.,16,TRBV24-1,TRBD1,CATSATPDRGDDEQYF,TGTGCCACCAGTGCAACCCCGGACAGGGGTGATGACGAGCAGTACTTC
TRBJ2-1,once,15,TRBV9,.,CASSTLPNSYNEQFF,TGTGCCAGCAGCACACTACCGAACTCCTACAATGAGCAGTTCTTC
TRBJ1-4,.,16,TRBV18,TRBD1,CASSPTGVNVDEKLFF,TGTGCCAGCTCACCAACAGGGGTGAACGTTGATGAAAAACTGTTTTTT
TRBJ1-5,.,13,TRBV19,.,CAPRGQTGQPQHF,TGTGCCCCAAGGGGTCAGACGGGCCAGCCCCAGCATTTT
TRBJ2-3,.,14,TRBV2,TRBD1,CASTPGQGGDTQYF,TGTGCCAGCACACCGGGACAGGGCGGGGATACGCAGTATTTT
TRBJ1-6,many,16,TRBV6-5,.,CASSYSGGSYNSPLHF,TGTGCCAGCAGTTACTCCGGGGGATCCTATAATTCACCCCTCCACTTT
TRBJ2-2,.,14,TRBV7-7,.,CASGRTENTGELFF,TGTGCTAGCGGCCGGACAGAAAACACCGGGGAGCTGTTTTTT
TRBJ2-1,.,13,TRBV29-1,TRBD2,CSVGLGRDNEQFF,TGCAGCGTCGGACTAGGGCGAGACAATGAGCAGTTCTTC
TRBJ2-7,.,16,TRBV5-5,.,CASSSRPFRTPYEQYF,TGTGCCAGCAGTTCTAGACCGTTTCGGACACCCTACGAGCAGTACTTC
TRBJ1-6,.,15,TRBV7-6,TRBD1,CASSPTRTGNSPLHF,TGTGCCAGCAGCCCTACTCGGACAGGGAATTCACCCCTCCACTTT
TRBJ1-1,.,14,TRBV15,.,CATSRGGGNTEAFF,TGTGCCACCAGCAGAGGGGGGGGGAACACTGAAGCTTTCTTT
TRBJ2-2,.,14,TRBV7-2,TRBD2,CASTQRELPGELFF,TGTGCCAGCACCCAGCGGGAGTTACCCGGGGAGCTGTTTTTT